Below are 22 T cell receptor beta chains sequenced from a single sample in a study of T-cell reconstitution after alpha-beta-depleted transplantation in children. Unique molecular identifiers were used in preparing the TCRbeta library. MiXCR was run by TCRdb on the PCR reads, yielding one entry per CDR3 protein. This repertoire shows around 340,000 distinct CDR3 sequences, less than 15% found once; its top ten account for 3.5% to 4.5%. Here the sequenced sample was PBMCs, taken from the stem cell graft. Receptors originate from a human donor who donated a stem cell graft to a child with Fanconi anemia.

This chain uses TRBV9 with TRBJ1-2, with D hard to call. The germline gives CDR1 SGDLS, CDR2 YYNGEE. V gave up 3 bases and J gave up 4 bases, with 7 bases separating them. This CDR3 has 12 residues. The chain's CDR3 is CASSAHSYGYTF. Written as DNA, the CDR3 is TGTGCCAGCAGCGCTCACAGCTATGGCTACACCTTC.

This chain uses TRBV10-3 with TRBJ1-3; 7 positions agree with TRBD1. In germline, CDR1 is ENHRY, CDR2 SYGVKD. This CDR3 has 13 amino acids. Losses at the gene ends were 6 bases for V and 8 bases for J; bases not matched to a gene: 7. As DNA, the CDR3 is TGTGCCATCAGCCGGAGGGGGCAAGACACCATATATTTT. Residues: CAISRRGQDTIYF.

This clonotype was observed at least ten times. The rearrangement uses TRBV24-1 and TRBJ1-1; D gene uncertain. Per germline, CDR1 KGHDR and CDR2 SFDVKD. There are 13 residues in the CDR3. V was cut by 3 bases and J by 5 bases, with 9 bases left in between. As DNA, the CDR3 is TGTGCCACCAGTGATGTAATGGCTACTGAAGCTTTCTTT. Translation: CATSDVMATEAFF.

V and J are TRBV29-1 and TRBJ2-7, with D hard to call. This CDR3 spans 13 amino acids. Germline CDR1 reads SQVTM; CDR2 reads ANQGSEA. V lost 4 bases and J lost 5, with 15 bases in between. CDR3 nucleotides: TGCAGCGTTGCCGGGCCAAAAGCGCACGAGCAGTACTTC. Its protein is CSVAGPKAHEQYF.

This clonotype was recorded many times. The V call is TRBV18, the J call TRBJ2-3; D not certain. V shed 6 bases and J shed 5 bases, with 9 bases lying between them. Per germline, CDR1 KGHSH and CDR2 LQKENI. The CDR3 has 12 residues. CDR3 protein: CASSLSLDTQYF. CDR3 sequence (DNA): TGTGCCAGCTCCCTCTCACTAGATACGCAGTATTTT. The full variable domain, completed using reference TRBV18 and TRBJ2-3, is NAGVMQNPRHLVRRRGQEARLRCSPMKGHSHVYWYRQLPEEGLKFMVYLQKENIIDESGMPKERFSAEFPKEGPSILRIQQVVRGDSAAYFCASSLSLDTQYFGPGTRLTVL.

This clonotype was seen only a few times. DNA for the CDR3: TGTGCCAGCAGTTTGGTTGCGGGGCTCGGGGAGACCCAGTACTTC. This gives the protein CASSLVAGLGETQYF. This chain connects TRBV12-3 or TRBV12-4 to TRBJ2-5, with D tentatively TRBD2 (6 bases). Trimming cost V 3 bases and J 5 bases, with 16 bases left between them. The CDR3 extends over 15 amino acids.

V usage is TRBV2 and J usage is TRBJ2-7; a weak D match, TRBD1 (6 bases). The CDR3 has 13 amino acids. CDR1 and CDR2 (germline): SNHLY, FYNNEI. Deletions cut 8 bases from V and 3 bases from J, with 14 bases between. CDR3 region: CASVGTQNYEQYF. The DNA of the CDR3 is TGTGCCAGCGTCGGGACACAAAACTACGAGCAGTACTTC.

This clonotype turned up a few times. The gene calls are TRBV11-2 and TRBJ2-2; maybe TRBD2 (5 bases). The V gene's germline CDR1 is SGHAT and CDR2 FQNNGV. The germline V and J ends were trimmed by 5 bases and 7 bases, with 23 bases remaining between them. The CDR3 extends over 17 amino acids. The CDR3 spells CASSPGHGRGGFGELFF. DNA for the CDR3: TGTGCCAGCAGCCCAGGTCATGGGCGTGGAGGATTCGGGGAGCTGTTTTTT.

This clonotype turned up a few times. The CDR3 loop is CASSELAGATGELFF. CDR3 nucleotides: TGTGCCAGCAGTGAATTGGCAGGGGCCACCGGGGAGCTGTTTTTT. The chain employs TRBV2 and TRBJ2-2; perhaps TRBD1 as D (6 bases). This CDR3 region has 15 residues. CDR1 SNHLY and CDR2 FYNNEI come from the germline V gene. V lost 2 bases, J lost 4 bases, and 11 bases lay in between.

This clonotype was picked up a small number of times. The rearrangement joins TRBV6-5 to TRBJ2-2; no clear D. Deletions cut 0 bases from V and 4 bases from J, with 3 bases between. The CDR3 covers 13 residues. Germline values: CDR1 MNHEY, CDR2 SVGAGI. This CDR3 reads CASSYSVTGELFF. Written as DNA, the CDR3 is TGTGCCAGCAGTTACTCAGTCACCGGGGAGCTGTTTTTT.

This chain uses TRBV18 with TRBJ1-2; no reliable D call. The CDR3 contains 14 residues. Germline loops: CDR1 KGHSH, CDR2 LQKENI. The V and J ends lost 2 bases and 6 bases respectively, with 13 bases between them. CDR3 sequence reads: CASSPEGLSDGYTF. Written as DNA, the CDR3 is TGTGCCAGCTCACCAGAGGGCCTTTCGGATGGCTACACCTTC.

The CDR3 reads CASRPDNPYNEQFF. Written as DNA, the CDR3 is TGTGCCAGCAGGCCCGACAACCCCTACAATGAGCAGTTCTTC. The rearrangement links TRBV7-8 to TRBJ2-1; D unclear. Germline-derived CDR1 and CDR2 are SGHVS and FQNEAQ. The CDR3 contains 14 residues. Trimming took 6 bases from V and 2 from J, leaving 11 bases between them.

This clonotype occurred a few times. The chain employs TRBV7-2 and TRBJ2-1; 12 nucleotides align to TRBD2. Germline V gives CDR1 SGHTA, CDR2 FQGNSA. Germline trimming cut 4 bases from V and 10 bases from J; bases unmatched to any gene: 11. The length of the CDR3 is 16 residues. The CDR3 region has the DNA TGTGCCAGCAGCTCCCCTAGCGGGGGGGTATCGGAAGAGCAGTTCTTC. Encoded protein: CASSSPSGGVSEEQFF.

At least ten counts were recorded for this clonotype. This chain joins TRBV24-1 and TRBJ2-1, with 8 bases matching TRBD1. Germline CDR1 is KGHDR and CDR2 is SFDVKD. Trimming took 6 bases from V and 12 from J; bases not matched to a gene: 9. The CDR3 contains 13 residues. CDR3 in DNA: TGTGCCACCAGTTTGACAGGGGAGGCCATGCAGTTCTTC. Translation: CATSLTGEAMQFF.

This chain uses TRBV27 with TRBJ1-6, with 9 positions matching TRBD1. The junction had 4 bases not matched to a gene; V was cut back by 4 bases and J by 9 bases. This CDR3 region has 14 residues. Germline values: CDR1 MNHEY, CDR2 SMNVEV (reference sequence). This chain's CDR3 is CASSWTGVGSPLHF. CDR3 coding DNA: TGTGCCAGCAGTTGGACAGGGGTCGGTTCACCCCTCCACTTT.

This clonotype was seen a few times. This chain connects TRBV29-1 to TRBJ2-5; 11 bases line up with TRBD1. The germline V gene encodes CDR1 SQVTM and CDR2 ANQGSEA. This CDR3 has 15 amino acids. The junction had 12 bases not matched to a gene; V was cut back by 7 bases and J by 5 bases. This CDR3 is CSAGGWTGGWETQYF. CDR3 in DNA: TGCAGCGCGGGGGGTTGGACAGGGGGCTGGGAGACCCAGTACTTC.

A few counts support this clonotype. The chain carries TRBV6-2 or TRBV6-3 and TRBJ1-1; no definite D call. V gave up 6 bases and J gave up 3 bases, with 14 bases separating them. The CDR3 has 14 amino acids. The germline V gene has CDR1 MNHEY and CDR2 SVGEGT. The CDR3, as DNA: TGTGCCAGCAGCCATTTCGGAAGGGACACTGAAGCTTTCTTT. Residues: CASSHFGRDTEAFF.

The chain couples TRBV5-5 to TRBJ2-2, with D perhaps TRBD1 (5 bases). Germline CDR1 and CDR2: SGHKS and YYEKEE (reference sequence). V lost 4 bases, J lost 8 bases, and 9 bases lay in between. The CDR3 extends over 12 amino acids. The CDR3 sequence: CASSLTVGELFF. The CDR3 region has the DNA TGTGCCAGCAGCCTGACAGTTGGGGAGCTGTTTTTT.

This clonotype has more than one count but fewer than ten. V gene TRBV4-2 combines with J gene TRBJ2-5; 11 nucleotides align to TRBD2. Looked up from germline, CDR1 is LGHNA and CDR2 is YNFKEQ. J gave up 5 bases and V 0 bases, and 5 bases lay outside the gene matches. CDR3 length: 16 amino acids. CDR3 in DNA: TGTGCCAGCAGCCAAGACACTAGCGGGGGATTTGAGACCCAGTACTTC. It is translated as CASSQDTSGGFETQYF.

The rearrangement links TRBV25-1 to TRBJ2-3; the match to TRBD2 covers 7 bases. J lost 5 bases, V lost 3 bases, and 2 bases had no gene match. This CDR3 comprises 13 residues. The germline V gene encodes CDR1 MGHDK and CDR2 SYGVNS. CDR3 sequence (DNA): TGTGCCAGCAGTGAGCCGGGGGGAGATACGCAGTATTTT. As protein: CASSEPGGDTQYF.

This clonotype has just a few counts. This chain joins TRBV3-1 and TRBJ1-1, with 10 nucleotides matching TRBD1. The CDR3 extends over 14 amino acids. With V trimmed by 4 bases and J by 4 bases, 3 bases remained unmatched. Germline V gene sequence: CDR1 LGHDT, CDR2 YNNKEL (reference sequence). CDR3 loop: CASSPRQGATEAFF. The CDR3 region has the DNA TGTGCCAGCAGCCCGAGACAGGGGGCCACTGAAGCTTTCTTT. Using reference TRBV3-1 and TRBJ1-1 for the parts outside the CDR3, the full variable domain is DTAVSQTPKYLVTQMGNDKSIKCEQNLGHDTMYWYKQDSKKFLKIMFSYNNKELIINETVPNRFSPKSPDKAHLNLHINSLELGDSAVYFCASSPRQGATEAFFGQGTRLTVV.

This clonotype was observed a few times. This rearrangement joins TRBV20-1 to TRBJ2-1; D is possibly TRBD2 (5 bases). V was pared by 3 bases and J by 3 bases, with 15 bases between. From germline, CDR1 is DFQATT and CDR2 SNEGSKA (reference sequence). The CDR3 runs 15 residues. The CDR3 loop is CSARGLGADYNEQFF. The CDR3, as DNA: TGCAGTGCTAGGGGCTTGGGAGCGGACTACAATGAGCAGTTCTTC.